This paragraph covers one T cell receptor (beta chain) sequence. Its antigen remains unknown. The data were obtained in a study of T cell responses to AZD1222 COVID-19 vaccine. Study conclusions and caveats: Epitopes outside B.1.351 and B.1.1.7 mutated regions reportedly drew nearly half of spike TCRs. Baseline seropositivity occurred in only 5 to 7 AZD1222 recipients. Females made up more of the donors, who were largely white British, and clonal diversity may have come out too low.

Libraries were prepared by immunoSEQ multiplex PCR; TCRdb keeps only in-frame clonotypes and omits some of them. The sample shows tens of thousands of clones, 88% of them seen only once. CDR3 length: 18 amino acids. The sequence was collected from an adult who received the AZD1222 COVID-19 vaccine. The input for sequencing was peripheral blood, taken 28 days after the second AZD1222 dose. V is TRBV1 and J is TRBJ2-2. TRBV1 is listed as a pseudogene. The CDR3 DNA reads TGCACCAGCAGCCAAGCTCCCAGAGGGGCTAAGAACACCGGGGAGCTGTTTTTT. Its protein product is CTSSQAPRGAKNTGELFF.